This entry lists 21 T cell receptor beta chains sequenced from one sample in a study of shared clonotypes between healthy human individuals. The protocol was immunoSEQ multiplex PCR, while the TCRdb copy is restricted to in-frame clones and leaves out a portion. The sample lists around 1.5 million clones, approximately 98% occurring once. Material for sequencing was naive CD4+ T cells sorted from blood. Subset denoted: CD45RA+ positively selected. These TCRs come from a young man in good health.

The chain employs TRBV5-1 and TRBJ2-3; 8 bases align to TRBD1. Germline V CDR1 and CDR2: SGHRS, YFSETQ. The CDR3 covers 15 residues. V was pared by 1 base and J by 6 bases, with 7 bases of the junction left unmatched. Written as DNA, the CDR3 is TGCGCCAGCAGCTTGCAGGGGGCGGATAGTGATACGCAGTATTTT. It encodes CASSLQGADSDTQYF.

This clone has only one observation. This chain links TRBV9 with TRBJ2-4, with 8 positions matching TRBD1. The CDR3 is 17 amino acids. The V and J ends lost 5 bases and 3 bases, in that order; junction bases with no gene match: 13. Germline V gene lookup returns CDR1 SGDLS and CDR2 YYNGEE. In nucleotides, the CDR3 is TGTGCCAGCAGTGCCTACCTCACCGGGACAGGCAAAAACATTCAGTACTTC. Translated, it gives CASSAYLTGTGKNIQYF.

This clone was recorded only once. This chain joins TRBV7-2 and TRBJ2-5, with 12 bases fitting TRBD2. The trim removed 3 bases at V and 1 base at J, leaving 3 bases unmatched. The germline gives CDR1 SGHTA, CDR2 FQGNSA. The CDR3 loop spans 16 amino acids. The CDR3 reads CASSFTSGGTQETQYF. CDR3 nucleotides: TGTGCCAGCAGCTTCACTAGCGGGGGGACCCAAGAGACCCAGTACTTC. Full variable domain (missing parts from reference TRBV7-2 and TRBJ2-5): GAGVSQSPSNKVTEKGKDVELRCDPISGHTALYWYRQSLGQGLEFLIYFQGNSAPDKSGLPSDRFSAERTGGSVSTLTIQRTQQEDSAVYLCASSFTSGGTQETQYFGPGTRLLVL.

Notes on this clone: Other DNA sequences in the same sample also yield this CDR3. The chain recombines TRBV28 with TRBJ2-3, with 14 bases fitting TRBD2. The germline V gene has CDR1 MDHEN and CDR2 SYDVKM. The V and J ends lost 6 bases and 4 bases, in that order; junction bases with no gene match: 3. The CDR3 extends over 15 amino acids. CDR3 coding DNA: TGTGCCAGCAGCGGACTAGCGGGAGGTGCAGATACGCAGTATTTT. Translation gives CASSGLAGGADTQYF.

The V call is TRBV18, the J call TRBJ2-2; 9 bases line up with TRBD2. Per germline, CDR1 KGHSH and CDR2 LQKENI. The CDR3 covers 19 residues. Trimming at V came to 3 bases and at J to 1 base, leaving 12 bases not matched to a gene. CDR3 coding DNA: TGTGCCAGCTCACCGTCGCTCGGGCTAGCGGGATTGAACACCGGGGAGCTGTTTTTT. Its translation: CASSPSLGLAGLNTGELFF.

This rearrangement joins TRBV5-4 to TRBJ2-2; D unclear. V lost 4 bases, J lost 6 bases, and 13 bases lay in between. This CDR3 comprises 14 residues. Germline CDR1 and CDR2: SGHNT and YYREEE (reference sequence). In DNA form, the CDR3 reads TGTGCCAGCAGCCCCGTCCCGGGTTCCGGGGAGCTGTTTTTT. The encoded protein is CASSPVPGSGELFF.

The J gene is TRBJ1-1, the V gene TRBV5-1, with D hard to call. This CDR3 contains 13 residues. Germline CDR1 and CDR2: SGHRS and YFSETQ. Trimming pared 1 base from V and 3 bases from J, leaving 7 bases between. For the CDR3, the DNA is TGCGCCAGCAGCTTGAACACCCACACTGAAGCTTTCTTT. As protein: CASSLNTHTEAFF. Filled out from reference TRBV5-1 and TRBJ1-1, the complete variable domain reads KAGVTQTPRYLIKTRGQQVTLSCSPISGHRSVSWYQQTPGQGLQFLFEYFSETQRNKGNFPGRFSGRQFSNSRSEMNVSTLELGDSALYLCASSLNTHTEAFFGQGTRLTVV.

Comment on this clone: Distinct nucleotide sequences in the sample also encode this CDR3. The chain recombines TRBV28 with TRBJ1-2; D remains ambiguous. Germline V lookup: CDR1 MDHEN, CDR2 SYDVKM. This CDR3 contains 12 residues. V gave up 7 bases and J gave up 4 bases, with 10 bases separating them. CDR3 amino acids: CASTGVGYGYTF. The DNA for the CDR3 is TGTGCCAGCACCGGGGTGGGCTATGGCTACACCTTC.

The chain combines TRBV2 with TRBJ2-7; 10 positions agree with TRBD1. The V segment lost 3 bases and the J segment 4 bases; nucleotides outside the gene matches: 6. CDR3 length: 15 residues. Germline assignment: CDR1 SNHLY and CDR2 FYNNEI. The CDR3 is CASSEKGTGDYEQYF. The CDR3 nucleotides read TGTGCCAGCAGTGAGAAAGGGACAGGGGATTACGAGCAGTACTTC.

The CDR3 here is CAWSVAGGNIQYF. The CDR3, as DNA: TGTGCCTGGAGTGTAGCCGGTGGAAACATTCAGTACTTC. The rearrangement joins TRBV30 to TRBJ2-4; D is unclear. The CDR3 has 13 residues. The V gene lost 0 bases and the J gene lost 6 bases, with 9 bases spanning the gap. Germline loops: CDR1 GTSNPN, CDR2 SVGIG (reference sequence).

This chain connects TRBV11-2 to TRBJ2-5; perhaps TRBD1 as D (5 bases). The V end was cut by 5 bases, the J end by 1 base, with 14 bases between. The CDR3 is 15 amino acids. Germline CDR1 reads SGHAT; CDR2 reads FQNNGV. The CDR3 loop is CASSLSWGSQETQYF. CDR3 sequence (DNA): TGTGCCAGCAGCCTATCGTGGGGCAGCCAAGAGACCCAGTACTTC.

The chain is built from TRBV19 and TRBJ2-1; a possible D gene is TRBD2 (6 bases). Trimming removed 5 bases at V and 7 bases at J, with 18 bases between. The CDR3 contains 15 residues. The germline CDR1 and CDR2 sequences are LNHDA and SQIVND (reference sequence). The CDR3 nucleotides read TGTGCCAGTAGTCCCCGGGGGAATTTGCGTAATGAGCAGTTCTTC. Translated: CASSPRGNLRNEQFF.

The chain links TRBV18 to TRBJ2-7; D is unresolved. The CDR3 has 13 amino acids. Germline loops: CDR1 KGHSH, CDR2 LQKENI. Deletions cut 3 bases from V and 7 bases from J, with 13 bases between. The CDR3 is CASSPVWWWEQYF. The CDR3 nucleotides read TGTGCCAGCTCACCGGTTTGGTGGTGGGAGCAGTACTTC.

CDR3 nucleotides: TGTGCCAGCAGCTCGGGACTAGCGGGAGCGTCCTCCTACGAGCAGTACTTC. It is translated as CASSSGLAGASSYEQYF. The V and J genes are TRBV5-5 and TRBJ2-7, with TRBD2 identical over 14 bases. CDR1 is SGHKS and CDR2 is YYEKEE in the germline V gene (reference sequence). CDR3 length equals 17 residues. V lost 3 bases to trimming and J lost 0 bases; unmatched junction nucleotides: 5.

The chain links TRBV30 to TRBJ2-1; 8 nucleotides line up with TRBD2. CDR3 length: 13 residues. Germline V gene data show CDR1 as GTSNPN and CDR2 as SVGIG (reference sequence). Trimming took 5 bases from V and 4 from J; bases not matched to a gene: 4. The CDR3 reads CAWGGLDYNEQFF. CDR3 nucleotides: TGTGCCTGGGGGGGACTAGATTACAATGAGCAGTTCTTC.

The rearrangement links TRBV5-1 to TRBJ1-2, with D perhaps matching TRBD1 (5 bases). The germline V gene has CDR1 SGHRS and CDR2 YFSETQ. This CDR3 contains 15 residues. V dropped 1 base and J dropped 8 bases, with 18 bases sitting between them. The CDR3 spells CASSLSGAGAYGYTF. CDR3 coding DNA: TGCGCCAGCAGCTTGAGTGGGGCGGGTGCGTACGGCTACACCTTC.

Regarding this clone: Within the sample, other DNA sequences also encode this same CDR3. This chain joins TRBV19 and TRBJ1-5, with a weak D call TRBD1 (6 bases). This CDR3 is 12 amino acids long. The germline V gene encodes CDR1 LNHDA and CDR2 SQIVND (reference sequence). V shed 4 bases and J shed 6 bases, with 7 bases lying between them. CDR3 sequence (DNA): TGTGCCAGTAGTAGGGGGGCTCAGCCCCAGCATTTT. Residues: CASSRGAQPQHF.

The V call is TRBV5-1, the J call TRBJ2-3; 7 bases are shared with TRBD2. Germline V gene data show CDR1 as SGHRS and CDR2 as YFSETQ. V trimming: 4 bases; J trimming: 4 bases; junction bases outside the gene matches: 6. This CDR3 comprises 14 residues. CDR3 protein: CASSGRGGSDTQYF. The CDR3, as DNA: TGCGCCAGCAGCGGGAGGGGCGGTTCAGATACGCAGTATTTT.

The chain links TRBV7-2 to TRBJ2-5; a weak D match, TRBD1 (5 bases). CDR1 and CDR2 from the germline V gene are SGHTA and FQGNSA. The CDR3 runs to 13 residues. V lost 3 bases to trimming and J lost 3 bases, with 8 bases between them. CDR3 in amino acids: CASSFGHKETQYF. The CDR3 DNA reads as TGTGCCAGCAGCTTCGGACACAAAGAGACCCAGTACTTC.

CDR3 region: CASSLVPPPNTGELFF. DNA of the CDR3: TGCGCCAGCAGCTTGGTCCCCCCTCCGAACACCGGGGAGCTGTTTTTT. The chain links TRBV5-1 to TRBJ2-2, with D hard to call. Germline loops: CDR1 SGHRS, CDR2 YFSETQ. CDR3 size: 16 residues. V lost 0 bases and J lost 0, with 9 bases in between.

The J gene is TRBJ2-1, the V gene TRBV4-1; no clear D gene. CDR1 and CDR2 from the germline V gene are MGHRA and YSYEKL. Trimming pared 3 bases from V and 1 base from J, leaving 13 bases between. The CDR3 is made up of 16 amino acids. As DNA, the CDR3 is TGCGCCAGCAGCCACCGGTCGGGTACGTCCTACAATGAGCAGTTCTTC. Translating it yields CASSHRSGTSYNEQFF.